These 7 T cell receptor beta chains were sequenced from one sample in a study of patients and donors after allogeneic stem cell transplantation. TCRdb analysed the RT-PCR reads with MiXCR anew, one entry per CDR3 protein. The table has about a million distinct CDR3 sequences, about a sixth seen once. Source material: blood, either unsorted or a sorted T cell fraction (not recorded which). The source is a human donor who was either an allogeneic HSCT recipient or a stem cell or donor lymphocyte infusion donor (not recorded which). It is not recorded whose cells these are; they may come from a transplant donor.

V usage is TRBV2 and J usage is TRBJ1-5; tentatively, D is TRBD1 (6 bases). Looked up from germline, CDR1 is SNHLY and CDR2 is FYNNEI. Trimming pared 2 bases from V and 7 bases from J, leaving 12 bases between. CDR3 length equals 14 residues. CDR3: CASSELSGEQPQHF. CDR3 DNA sequence: TGTGCCAGCAGTGAACTTTCAGGGGAACAGCCCCAGCATTTT.

The J gene is TRBJ2-5, the V gene TRBV12-3 or TRBV12-4; 11 nucleotides agree with TRBD1. The V and J ends lost 2 bases and 2 bases, in that order; junction bases with no gene match: 13. CDR3 length: 19 residues. The CDR3 sequence is CASSLMLELGDRGQETQYF. The CDR3 nucleotides read TGTGCCAGCAGTTTAATGCTTGAGCTCGGGGACAGGGGGCAAGAGACCCAGTACTTC.

This clonotype was seen only a few times. V is TRBV6-1 and J is TRBJ1-1; tentative D call: TRBD1 (5 bases). Germline V gene lookup returns CDR1 MNHNS and CDR2 SASEGT. The CDR3 consists of 15 residues. Trimming removed 5 bases from V and 4 bases from J, with 17 bases in between. The CDR3 DNA reads as TGTGCCAGCAGTCTGGGACTCCGGGCGGCCACTGAAGCTTTCTTT. Protein: CASSLGLRAATEAFF.

This clonotype was observed a handful of times. This chain links TRBV5-5 with TRBJ2-2; D might be TRBD1 (7 bases). Germline V gives CDR1 SGHKS, CDR2 YYEKEE (reference sequence). Trimming removed 4 bases from V and 1 base from J, with 14 bases in between. This CDR3 has 16 residues. Here the CDR3 reads CASSPEGQKNTGELFF. The CDR3 coding sequence is TGTGCCAGCAGCCCGGAGGGACAGAAGAACACCGGGGAGCTGTTTTTT.

This clonotype appeared a few times. V is TRBV7-8 and J is TRBJ1-4; tentative D call: TRBD1 (6 bases). The germline CDR1 and CDR2 sequences are SGHVS and FQNEAQ. The CDR3 sequence is 15 residues long. V was pared by 5 bases and J by 0 bases, with 10 bases between. The CDR3 DNA follows: TGTGCCAGCAGCGCGGGACAATCAACTAATGAAAAACTGTTTTTT. Amino acids: CASSAGQSTNEKLFF. Filled out from reference TRBV7-8 and TRBJ1-4, the complete variable domain reads GAGVSQSPRYKVAKRGQDVALRCDPISGHVSLFWYQQALGQGPEFLTYFQNEAQLDKSGLPSDRFFAERPEGSVSTLKIQRTQQEDSAVYLCASSAGQSTNEKLFFGSGTQLSVL.

This clonotype showed up just a few times. The rearrangement links TRBV20-1 to TRBJ1-1; D is possibly TRBD1 (6 bases). CDR1 is DFQATT, CDR2 SNEGSKA, per germline (reference sequence). The CDR3 extends over 12 amino acids. V was shortened by 3 bases and J by 6 bases, with 11 bases between the two germline ends. CDR3 sequence reads: CSARSRGPEAFF. The CDR3 nucleotides are TGCAGTGCTAGGTCCCGGGGGCCTGAAGCTTTCTTT.

The chain recombines TRBV28 with TRBJ1-5, with D tentatively TRBD1 (5 bases). The CDR3 spans 16 residues. Looked up from germline, CDR1 is MDHEN and CDR2 is SYDVKM. Trimming shortened V by 4 bases and J by 6 bases, and 19 bases separated the two germline ends. CDR3 in amino acids: CASSSQDQGWSQPQHF. CDR3 nucleotides: TGTGCCAGCAGTTCCCAAGACCAGGGTTGGAGTCAGCCCCAGCATTTT.